A selection of T cell receptor beta chains follows, all from one sample in a study of blood T cell repertoires in COVID-19. TCRdb keeps only in-frame clones here, not all; method: immunoSEQ multiplex PCR. Of 150,000 to 200,000 clones listed, more than 75% were seen once; the top ten hold about 1%. Sample: peripheral blood. Every receptor here comes from a woman aged 18-29 years who had recovered from COVID-19. Both conserved end residues are part of each CDR3. The D gene is left open where the match is weak. Not all rows give a size; the values are once, few, many and, for expanded clones, a class.

D,length,J,V,size,DNA,CDR3
TRBD1,16,TRBJ2-2,TRBV5-4,-,TGTGCCAGCAGCATTACAGGGGGCACGAACACCGGGGAGCTGTTTTTT,CASSITGGTNTGELFF
-,12,TRBJ1-2,TRBV5-6,-,TGTGCCAGCAGCGTTAGAGAATATGGCTACACCTTC,CASSVREYGYTF
TRBD2,16,TRBJ2-3,TRBV5-4,few,TGTGCCAGCAGCCCCTTAGCGGGGGGGGCCACAGATACGCAGTATTTT,CASSPLAGGATDTQYF
-,16,TRBJ1-1,TRBV7-6,once,TGTGCCAGCAGCTTAGTGGCCCGATCACAGGGCGCTGAAGCTTTCTTT,CASSLVARSQGAEAFF
-,14,TRBJ2-7,TRBV5-4,few,TGTGCCAGCAGCTTAGGACAGAGCTCCTACGAGCAGTACTTC,CASSLGQSSYEQYF
-,12,TRBJ2-3,TRBV29-1,-,TGCAGCTACGCAAACAGGGATGATACGCAGTATTTT,CSYANRDDTQYF
TRBD2,17,TRBJ2-3,TRBV4-2,few,TGTGCCAGCAGCCAAGATATGGCGGGAGGGTACACAGATACGCAGTATTTT,CASSQDMAGGYTDTQYF
-,12,TRBJ1-2,TRBV19,-,TGTGCCAGTAGTATAGCACAGTCCAGCTACACCTTC,CASSIAQSSYTF
TRBD2,16,TRBJ2-5,TRBV9,-,TGTGCCAGCAGCGTAGGGAGCGGGGATATGAAAGAGACCCAGTACTTC,CASSVGSGDMKETQYF
TRBD1,15,TRBJ2-7,TRBV19,-,TGTGCCAGTAGCATACGCGGGACAGGGCCGTACGAGCAGTACTTC,CASSIRGTGPYEQYF
-,13,TRBJ1-2,TRBV7-8,-,TGTGCCAGCTCATTGGGGCTCCGCTATGGCTACACCTTC,CASSLGLRYGYTF
-,14,TRBJ1-6,TRBV3-1/TRBV3-2,-,TGTGCCAGCAGCCCGACACTTTTAAATTCACCCCTCCACTTT,CASSPTLLNSPLHF
-,13,TRBJ1-1,TRBV14,few,TGTGCCAGCAGCCATACTAAGGACACTGAAGCTTTCTTT,CASSHTKDTEAFF
TRBD1,17,TRBJ2-3,TRBV3-1/TRBV3-2,-,TGTGCCAGCAGCCCTCGAACCGACAGGGATTGGTCGGATACGCAGTATTTT,CASSPRTDRDWSDTQYF
-,13,TRBJ1-2,TRBV12-5,-,TGTGCTAGTGGCCATGACAGCAACTATGGCTACACCTTC,CASGHDSNYGYTF
-,15,TRBJ2-3,TRBV6-4,many,TGTGCCAGCAGTGCGGGTCCCGGGGTCGCAGATACGCAGTATTTT,CASSAGPGVADTQYF
-,15,TRBJ2-1,TRBV4-3,-,TGCGCCAGCAGCCAAGGGACATTGACCTACAATGAGCAGTTCTTC,CASSQGTLTYNEQFF
-,15,TRBJ1-6,TRBV9,once,TGTGCCAGCAGCGTCTCTCGCGGGGGAGGCTCACCCCTCCACTTT,CASSVSRGGGSPLHF
TRBD1,15,TRBJ1-4,TRBV7-9,once,TGTGCCAGCAGCCTACGTACTAGGGACAGCGAAAAACTGTTTTTT,CASSLRTRDSEKLFF
-,14,TRBJ1-1,TRBV9,-,TGTGCCAGCAGCCAAACAGGGCTGAACACTGAAGCTTTCTTT,CASSQTGLNTEAFF
TRBD1,14,TRBJ1-1,TRBV19,-,TGTGCCAGTAGTCGGAGGGGGCAGAACACTGAAGCTTTCTTT,CASSRRGQNTEAFF
-,15,TRBJ1-6,TRBV9,-,TGTGCCAGCAGCGTAGGGAGCTCCTATAATTCACCCCTCCACTTT,CASSVGSSYNSPLHF
-,15,TRBJ2-3,TRBV5-1,once,TGCGCCAGCAGCCAGTATGGGGCCCCCACAGATACGCAGTATTTT,CASSQYGAPTDTQYF
-,14,TRBJ2-2,TRBV9,-,TGTGCCAGCAGCTCAGTAATAAACACCGGGGAGCTGTTTTTT,CASSSVINTGELFF
-,12,TRBJ1-2,TRBV12-3/TRBV12-4,once,TGTGCCAGCAGTTTCGGCGGGTATGGCTACACCTTC,CASSFGGYGYTF
-,11,TRBJ1-2,TRBV6-5,-,TGTGCCAGCTACGGGGCGGGAGGCTACACCTTC,CASYGAGGYTF
-,14,TRBJ2-2,TRBV29-1,-,TGCAGCGTTTCCCTTAGCCGGCTCACCGGGGAGCTGTTTTTT,CSVSLSRLTGELFF
TRBD1,15,TRBJ1-1,TRBV6-2/TRBV6-3,-,TGTGCCAGCAGCCTAGCCGACAGGGTCCTAGACGAAGCTTTCTTT,CASSLADRVLDEAFF
TRBD1,18,TRBJ1-1,TRBV24-1,-,TGTGCCACCAGTGATTTAATCCCGCAGGGGGTTATGAACACTGAAGCTTTCTTT,CATSDLIPQGVMNTEAFF
-,11,TRBJ1-2,TRBV20-1,once,TGCAGTGCGGGGACTCTCTATGGCTACACCTTC,CSAGTLYGYTF
-,13,TRBJ1-2,TRBV11-2,-,TGTGCCAGCAGCAACGGGATTAACTATGGCTACACCTTC,CASSNGINYGYTF
-,11,TRBJ2-7,TRBV5-8,-,TGTGCCAGCAGCTTTCACTACGAGCAGTACTTC,CASSFHYEQYF
-,16,TRBJ2-3,TRBV4-1,-,TGCGCCAGCAGCCAAGATCGTACCGCCAGAGAGGGGGCGCAGTATTTT,CASSQDRTAREGAQYF
-,12,TRBJ2-1,TRBV30,-,TGTGCCTGGAGGGTGGGAGTCAATGAGCAGTTCTTC,CAWRVGVNEQFF
-,15,TRBJ2-2,TRBV28,-,TGTGCCAGCAGTTTCAGGTTAAGGGGCACCGGGGAGCTGTTTTTT,CASSFRLRGTGELFF
-,14,TRBJ1-1,TRBV18,-,TGTGCCAGCTCACCCGAACAGTTAGCGACTGAAGCTTTCTTT,CASSPEQLATEAFF
TRBD1,13,TRBJ1-1,TRBV2,-,TGTGCCAGCACCCGGGACAGGGACACTGAAGCTTTCTTT,CASTRDRDTEAFF
-,13,TRBJ1-1,TRBV5-1,-,TGCGCCAGCAGCTTGCAGGTAGGCACTGAAGCTTTCTTT,CASSLQVGTEAFF
TRBD1,14,TRBJ1-1,TRBV19,-,TGTGCCAGTTATGGACAGGGGACTAACACTGAAGCTTTCTTT,CASYGQGTNTEAFF
-,15,TRBJ2-2,TRBV21-1,-,TGTGCCAGCAGCAAAGAAATCGGGGACACCGGGGAGCTGTTTTTT,CASSKEIGDTGELFF
-,13,TRBJ1-1,TRBV9,-,TGTGCCAGCAGTGCTCAGGGGAACACTGAAGCTTTCTTT,CASSAQGNTEAFF
TRBD1,17,TRBJ1-2,TRBV5-1,-,TGCGCCAGCAGCTTGGTTGGACAGGGCGTTTTAGGATCGGGCTACACCTTC,CASSLVGQGVLGSGYTF
-,13,TRBJ1-4,TRBV6-5,once,TGTGCCAGCAGTTACTCAGGGGCTGAAAAACTGTTTTTT,CASSYSGAEKLFF
-,11,TRBJ1-2,TRBV19,-,TGTGCCAGTAGCCTCACAGGGCGCTACACCTTC,CASSLTGRYTF
TRBD1,13,TRBJ2-1,TRBV7-2,-,TGTGCCAGCAGCTGGACAGGGGCCAATGAGCAGTTCTTC,CASSWTGANEQFF
TRBD1,13,TRBJ1-1,TRBV19,-,TGTGCCAGTAGTCCCTCCAGGGGGCCCGAAGCTTTCTTT,CASSPSRGPEAFF
-,14,TRBJ2-2,TRBV6-5,-,TGTGCCAGCAGTTCCTTATCCTACACCGGGGAGCTGTTTTTT,CASSSLSYTGELFF
-,13,TRBJ1-1,TRBV7-8,-,TGTGCCAGCAGCTTAGCGGGAGTTCCTGAAGCTTTCTTT,CASSLAGVPEAFF
-,14,TRBJ2-1,TRBV29-1,-,TGCAGCGGACGGGGACTCGCAAACAACAATGAGCAGTTCTTC,CSGRGLANNNEQFF
-,14,TRBJ2-5,TRBV21-1,-,TGTGCCAGCAGCAAGGACAGGGTGAATGGTGACCAGTACTTC,CASSKDRVNGDQYF
TRBD2,17,TRBJ2-1,TRBV3-1/TRBV3-2,-,TGTGCCAGCAGCCCACCCAATCGCGGGGGGCTGTACAATGAGCAGTTCTTC,CASSPPNRGGLYNEQFF
TRBD1,14,TRBJ2-3,TRBV29-1,-,TGCACCTTTGCCGGGACAGGGGTGTCAAATACGCAGTATTTT,CTFAGTGVSNTQYF
-,15,TRBJ2-1,TRBV7-9,-,TGTGCCAGCAGCTTTCTCACTATGATCTACAATGAGCAGTTCTTC,CASSFLTMIYNEQFF
-,13,TRBJ1-2,TRBV3-1/TRBV3-2,-,TGTGCCAGCAGCTCTCTCCGCGCCTATGGCTACACCTTC,CASSSLRAYGYTF
TRBD2,17,TRBJ2-5,TRBV7-2,-,TGTGCCAGCAGACACACTAGACTAGCGGGGGGAGGGGAGACCCAGTACTTC,CASRHTRLAGGGETQYF
-,14,TRBJ2-3,TRBV5-1,-,TGCGCCAGCAGCTTCGGGCATCGAAGGGGTACGCAGTATTTT,CASSFGHRRGTQYF
-,15,TRBJ2-5,TRBV7-9,-,TGTGCCAGCAGCTTACGGAGAGTAGGCCAAGAGACCCAGTACTTC,CASSLRRVGQETQYF